These 30 T cell receptor beta chains originate from one sample sequenced in a study of OX40 agonist ivuxolimab in advanced cancers. Using immunoSEQ multiplex PCR, the repertoire was profiled, and TCRdb retains in-frame clones only, with some absent. The sample carries about 12,000 clones, just under 75% recorded once. The starting material was CD4+ or CD8+ T cells sorted from blood, obtained in a trial of the OX40 agonist ivuxolimab. The receptors shown here come from an adult with an advanced solid tumor such as melanoma, head and neck, liver or kidney cancer.

Turning to this clone: In the same sample, other DNA sequences code for this CDR3. The chain employs TRBV9 and TRBJ1-1; possible D gene TRBD1, 5 bases. The CDR3 contains 13 residues. Germline CDR1 and CDR2: SGDLS and YYNGEE. The V end was cut by 4 bases, the J end by 6 bases, with 13 bases between. DNA for the CDR3: TGTGCCAGCAGCACGGGGGGTCGGGCTGAAGCTTTCTTT. Protein: CASSTGGRAEAFF.

The sample holds one count of this clone. V gene TRBV9 combines with J gene TRBJ1-6; unclear D gene. V gave up 0 bases and J gave up 0 bases, with 10 bases separating them. The CDR3 length is 17 residues. CDR1 is SGDLS and CDR2 is YYNGEE in the germline V gene. The CDR3 nucleotides are TGTGCCAGCAGCGTAGGGCAGCTATACTCCTATAATTCACCCCTCCACTTT. This sequence encodes CASSVGQLYSYNSPLHF.

J is TRBJ2-3 and V is TRBV4-1; D tentatively reads TRBD1 or TRBD2 (5 bases each). CDR1 and CDR2 (germline): MGHRA, YSYEKL. V gave up 1 base and J gave up 6 bases, with 11 bases separating them. This CDR3 is built from 14 residues. The CDR3 DNA reads as TGCGCCAGCAGCCAAGGGGGGTCCCACGATACGCAGTATTTT. This translates into CASSQGGSHDTQYF.

This clone appeared once. The genes are TRBV7-9 and TRBJ2-7; 7 nucleotides line up with TRBD1. Losses at the gene ends were 5 bases for V and 2 bases for J; bases not matched to a gene: 6. From germline, CDR1 is SEHNR and CDR2 FQNEAQ (reference sequence). This CDR3 is built from 14 residues. The CDR3 DNA is TGTGCCAGCAGCGGGGACAGAGCCACCTACGAGCAGTACTTC. This translates into CASSGDRATYEQYF.

The genes are TRBV11-2 and TRBJ2-1; D could derive from TRBD1 or TRBD2 (6 bases each). The V gene lost 6 bases and the J gene lost 7 bases, with 10 bases spanning the gap. The length of the CDR3 is 12 residues. CDR1 SGHAT and CDR2 FQNNGV come from the germline V gene. The CDR3 DNA is TGTGCCAGCAGAATAGGGGGGAATGAGCAGTTCTTC. This translates into CASRIGGNEQFF.

The chain has TRBV19 and TRBJ2-7; D is unresolved. This CDR3 has 14 amino acids. Germline V lookup: CDR1 LNHDA, CDR2 SQIVND (reference sequence). The ends were cut back, 5 bases at V and 2 bases at J, with 13 bases in the middle. The CDR3 sequence: CASSSDLGPYEQYF. DNA of the CDR3: TGTGCCAGTAGTTCGGACCTAGGACCCTACGAGCAGTACTTC.

The J gene is TRBJ1-4, the V gene TRBV7-9; D is perhaps TRBD1 (6 bases). The V end lost 0 bases, the J end lost 6 bases, and 14 bases lay between the germline ends. This CDR3 is built from 16 residues. Germline V lookup: CDR1 SEHNR, CDR2 FQNEAQ (reference sequence). CDR3 residues: CASSLAPGGQDEKLFF. In DNA, the CDR3 is TGTGCCAGCAGCTTAGCCCCCGGGGGCCAAGATGAAAAACTGTTTTTT.

The V call is TRBV5-4, the J call TRBJ2-5; 11 bases fit TRBD2. The end of the DNA is better explained by TRBJ2-7, so the J call may be wrong. Germline V lookup: CDR1 SGHNT, CDR2 YYREEE (reference sequence). The CDR3 spans 14 residues. In nucleotides, the CDR3 is TGTGCCAGCAGCCGACTAGCGGGACCGAGCGAGCAGTACTTC. This codes for CASSRLAGPSEQYF.

The V gene is TRBV11-2, the J gene TRBJ2-7, with D hard to call. Trimming took off 5 bases at V and 0 bases at J, with 5 bases between the two ends. The length of the CDR3 is 12 residues. Germline CDR1 reads SGHAT; CDR2 reads FQNNGV. The CDR3 region is CASSPDSYEQYF. CDR3 bases: TGTGCCAGCAGCCCGGACTCCTACGAGCAGTACTTC.

The CDR3 here is CASSFWRETNEQFF. As DNA, the CDR3 is TGCGCCAGCAGCTTTTGGCGTGAGACCAATGAGCAGTTCTTC. This chain uses TRBV5-1 with TRBJ2-1; D is uncertain. This CDR3 is 14 amino acids long. V was pared by 2 bases and J by 6 bases, with 12 bases between. Germline assignment: CDR1 SGHRS and CDR2 YFSETQ.

Details on this clone: At one boundary the junction diverges from the germline segment, which might be a read error. The chain combines TRBV28 with TRBJ1-2; no firm D call. The germline gives CDR1 MDHEN, CDR2 SYDVKM. The CDR3 extends over 12 amino acids. CDR3 sequence (DNA): TGTGCCAGCAGTTTGGGGTCAGAGCCTGGGGTCTTC. Protein: CASSLGSEPGVF.

The chain combines TRBV14 with TRBJ2-1; 8 bases are a match to TRBD2. V trimming: 2 bases; J trimming: 3 bases; junction bases outside the gene matches: 9. The V gene's germline CDR1 is SGHDN and CDR2 FVKESK. The CDR3 length is 17 residues. Here the CDR3 DNA reads TGTGCCAGCAGCCAATCCTATAGCGGGGTCAACTACAATGAGCAGTTCTTC. This gives the protein CASSQSYSGVNYNEQFF.

This sequence joins TRBV6-6 and TRBJ2-5; perhaps TRBD1 as D (6 bases). CDR1 is MNHNY, CDR2 SVGAGI, per germline (reference sequence). Trimming removed 1 base at V and 5 bases at J, with 17 bases between. This CDR3 region has 16 residues. The CDR3 region is CASSYLGPGDGETQYF. The CDR3 DNA sequence: TGTGCCAGCAGTTACTTAGGCCCAGGGGACGGGGAGACCCAGTACTTC.

This clone was found a few times. The chain is built from TRBV5-6 and TRBJ2-3; D might be TRBD1 or TRBD2, each matching 5 bases. The CDR3 loop spans 17 amino acids. Trimming removed 0 bases from V and 0 bases from J, with 14 bases in between. The germline V gene encodes CDR1 SGHDT and CDR2 YYEEEE. CDR3 amino acids: CASSLGVGTASTDTQYF. DNA for the CDR3: TGTGCCAGCAGCTTGGGGGTCGGGACGGCGAGCACAGATACGCAGTATTTT.

The CDR3 loop reads CASSSLGVAGIPYEQYF. DNA of the CDR3: TGTGCCAGCAGTTCCCTCGGGGTAGCGGGGATCCCCTACGAGCAGTACTTC. This sequence joins TRBV28 and TRBJ2-7; TRBD2 agrees at 8 bases. The V segment lost 4 bases and the J segment 2 bases; nucleotides outside the gene matches: 13. CDR1 and CDR2 (germline): MDHEN, SYDVKM. The CDR3 sequence is 17 residues long.

This chain joins TRBV7-9 and TRBJ2-5; D is ambiguous. The CDR3 contains 13 residues. Germline V gives CDR1 SEHNR, CDR2 FQNEAQ (reference sequence). V was pared by 2 bases and J by 5 bases, with 9 bases between. The CDR3 bases are TGTGCCAGCAGCTTAAGTCCGAGGGAGACCCAGTACTTC. Its translation: CASSLSPRETQYF.

The chain employs TRBV5-5 and TRBJ2-7; 8 bases match TRBD1. Germline V gene sequence: CDR1 SGHKS, CDR2 YYEKEE (reference sequence). The junction had 4 bases not matched to a gene; V was cut back by 0 bases and J by 2 bases. The CDR3 is 15 residues long. The CDR3 sequence is CASSLDQGAPYEQYF. For the CDR3, the DNA is TGTGCCAGCAGCTTGGACCAGGGGGCCCCCTACGAGCAGTACTTC.

The rearrangement joins TRBV28 to TRBJ1-2, with TRBD1 identical over 7 bases. Looked up from germline, CDR1 is MDHEN and CDR2 is SYDVKM. V trimming: 4 bases; J trimming: 9 bases; junction bases outside the gene matches: 20. The CDR3 has 17 residues. As DNA, the CDR3 is TGTGCCAGCAGTTCCCGGGGACCCTCATATTACAGGGGAAGCTACACCTTC. Protein sequence: CASSSRGPSYYRGSYTF.

The CDR3 bases are TGTGCCAGCAGGCATATCCAGGGGCACACTGAAGCTTTCTTT. It encodes CASRHIQGHTEAFF. The chain uses TRBV28 and TRBJ1-1, with D tentatively TRBD1 (6 bases). The CDR3 runs to 14 residues. The germline CDR1 and CDR2 sequences are MDHEN and SYDVKM. The V and J ends lost 6 bases and 3 bases respectively, with 14 bases between them.

V is TRBV29-1 and J is TRBJ1-4; TRBD1 agrees at 11 bases. Germline values: CDR1 SQVTM, CDR2 ANQGSEA. J gave up 5 bases and V 6 bases, and 2 bases lay outside the gene matches. The CDR3 extends over 13 amino acids. The CDR3 DNA is TGCAGCGTATGGGACAGGGGGAATGAAAAACTGTTTTTT. This codes for CSVWDRGNEKLFF. The variable domain in full, with the rest retrieved from reference TRBV29-1 and TRBJ1-4, is SAVISQKPSRDICQRGTSLTIQCQVDSQVTMMFWYRQQPGQSLTLIATANQGSEATYESGFVIDKFPISRPNLTFSTLTVSNMSPEDSSIYLCSVWDRGNEKLFFGSGTQLSVL.

This clone turned up a few times. The chain couples TRBV10-3 to TRBJ1-2, with D unresolved. V shed 5 bases and J shed 5 bases, with 18 bases lying between them. CDR3 length: 15 residues. CDR1 is ENHRY, CDR2 SYGVKD, per germline. CDR3 nucleotides: TGTGCCATCAGTAGCCCCCGGGAGGAGAAATATGGCTACACCTTC. Encoded protein: CAISSPREEKYGYTF.

This chain connects TRBV2 to TRBJ1-6, with D unresolved. Germline-derived CDR1 and CDR2 are SNHLY and FYNNEI. V lost 0 bases and J lost 7, with 13 bases in between. The CDR3 is made up of 16 amino acids. CDR3 region: CASSEAHPLSNSPLHF. The CDR3 nucleotides are TGTGCCAGCAGTGAAGCCCATCCCCTTTCAAATTCACCCCTCCACTTT.

V usage is TRBV28 and J usage is TRBJ1-2; tentative D call: TRBD1 (6 bases). This CDR3 is 15 amino acids long. V lost 5 bases to trimming and J lost 2 bases, with 15 bases between them. Germline V lookup: CDR1 MDHEN, CDR2 SYDVKM. The CDR3 DNA is TGTGCCAGCAGTCCCACTACAGGGCCCAACTATGGCTACACCTTC. Amino acids: CASSPTTGPNYGYTF.

The chain has TRBV9 and TRBJ2-1; perhaps TRBD2 as D (7 bases). Deletions cut 0 bases from V and 4 bases from J, with 11 bases between. From germline, CDR1 is SGDLS and CDR2 YYNGEE. The CDR3 totals 15 residues. CDR3 protein: CASSVDGGAYNEQFF. As DNA, the CDR3 is TGTGCCAGCAGCGTAGATGGGGGGGCTTACAATGAGCAGTTCTTC.

The chain combines TRBV2 with TRBJ1-3, with unresolved D. CDR1 is SNHLY, CDR2 FYNNEI, per germline. The CDR3 has 14 residues. V was clipped by 4 bases and J by 2 bases, with 9 bases between them. CDR3 nucleotides: TGTGCCAGCAGTGGGGGAGTAGCTGGAAACACCATATATTTT. The encoded protein is CASSGGVAGNTIYF. Full variable domain (missing parts from reference TRBV2 and TRBJ1-3): EPEVTQTPSHQVTQMGQEVILRCVPISNHLYFYWYRQILGQKVEFLVSFYNNEISEKSEIFDDQFSVERPDGSNFTLKIRSTKLEDSAMYFCASSGGVAGNTIYFGEGSWLTVV.

This chain uses TRBV18 with TRBJ2-3, with TRBD2 as a possible D gene (6 bases). The CDR3 is 16 amino acids. V was shortened by 1 base and J by 0 bases, with 11 bases between the two germline ends. Looked up from germline, CDR1 is KGHSH and CDR2 is LQKENI. The CDR3: CASSPLGGASTDTQYF. Here the CDR3 DNA reads TGTGCCAGCTCACCACTCGGCGGGGCTAGCACAGATACGCAGTATTTT.

This chain's CDR3 is CASRAGTGLLGDEKLFF. The CDR3 nucleotides read TGTGCCAGCAGGGCCGGGACAGGTCTCTTAGGGGATGAAAAACTGTTTTTT. The chain has TRBV2 and TRBJ1-4; the match to TRBD1 covers 8 bases. This CDR3 has 17 residues. CDR1 SNHLY and CDR2 FYNNEI come from the germline V gene. J lost 6 bases, V lost 6 bases, and 15 bases had no gene match. The entire variable domain, with the rest obtained from reference TRBV2 and TRBJ1-4, is as follows: EPEVTQTPSHQVTQMGQEVILRCVPISNHLYFYWYRQILGQKVEFLVSFYNNEISEKSEIFDDQFSVERPDGSNFTLKIRSTKLEDSAMYFCASRAGTGLLGDEKLFFGSGTQLSVL.

The chain is built from TRBV5-4 and TRBJ2-5; 7 bases match TRBD2. The CDR3 sequence is 13 residues long. After removal of 4 bases from V and 5 bases from J, the junction contained 5 bases not matched to a gene. The germline gives CDR1 SGHNT, CDR2 YYREEE (reference sequence). The CDR3: CASSLLGGETQYF. CDR3 DNA: TGTGCCAGCAGCCTCCTGGGGGGGGAGACCCAGTACTTC.

The chain has TRBV9 and TRBJ2-7, with TRBD2 matching 11 bases. The V gene end was trimmed by 4 bases and the J gene end by 0 bases; junction bases not matched to a gene: 3. Germline lookup yields CDR1 SGDLS and CDR2 YYNGEE. The CDR3 consists of 15 residues. CDR3 residues: CASSPGTSGSYEQYF. DNA for the CDR3: TGTGCCAGCAGCCCAGGGACTAGCGGCTCCTACGAGCAGTACTTC.

This clone occurred a few times. The genes are TRBV5-8 and TRBJ2-7; D not resolved. Germline V gene data show CDR1 as SGHTS and CDR2 as YDEGEE. The CDR3 spans 14 residues. Trimming cost V 4 bases and J 3 bases, with 14 bases left between them. The CDR3 reads CASSPREGFYEQYF. The CDR3 DNA reads TGTGCCAGCAGCCCCCGTGAAGGGTTCTACGAGCAGTACTTC. Looking up the rest from reference TRBV5-8 and TRBJ2-7 gives the full variable domain: EAGVTQSPTHLIKTRGQQATLRCSPISGHTSVYWYQQALGLGLQFLLWYDEGEERNRGNFPPRFSGRQFPNYSSELNVNALELEDSALYLCASSPREGFYEQYFGPGTRLTVT.